Listed here are 2 T cell receptor beta chains from one sample, sequenced in a study of response to subunit inactivated influenza vaccine. TCRdb fed the RT-PCR reads into MiXCR, producing one record per CDR3 protein. Of under 550,000 distinct CDR3 sequences in the sample, around 8% are singletons; the top ten hold 10% to 15%. The sample in question was PBMCs from blood, obtained around 25 months after vaccination. The receptors shown here come from a man aged 50-75 years who received an inactivated influenza vaccine.

The chain is built from TRBV12-3 or TRBV12-4 and TRBJ2-3; D is unresolved. The CDR3 length is 15 residues. V was pared by 5 bases and J by 1 base, with 13 bases between. The CDR3 DNA follows: TGTGCCAGCAGTGCCTTCTTCCAAGGCACAGATACGCAGTATTTT. It encodes CASSAFFQGTDTQYF.

The V call is TRBV10-3, the J call TRBJ2-7; TRBD2 might be the D (6 bases). CDR1 is ENHRY and CDR2 is SYGVKD in the germline V gene. Trimming cost V 4 bases and J 6 bases, with 16 bases left between them. The CDR3 is made up of 14 amino acids. The CDR3 DNA reads TGTGCCATCAGTGTGGAGGGAGTTAACGGCGAGCAGTACTTC. It is translated as CAISVEGVNGEQYF.